Shown below are 27 T cell receptor beta chains from a single sample sequenced in a study of CD8+CD57+ T cells in acquired aplastic anemia. TCR beta VDJ combinations and CDR3 sequences were profiled from genomic DNA. A single record per CDR3 protein comes from TCRdb applying MiXCR to the reads. The data show around 150,000 distinct CDR3 sequences, less than 60% seen once. Patients sequenced had flow cytometry evidence of CD8+CD57+ cell expansion. Sequencing input: sorted CD4+, CD8+, or CD8+CD57+ T cells (not recorded which) from PBMCs. These receptors were taken from a human donor with aplastic anemia.

Turning to this clonotype: A much larger clone differs by one base, so this may be a read error. The V call is TRBV2, the J call TRBJ2-7; D might be TRBD2 (6 bases). CDR3 length: 15 residues. The germline V gene has CDR1 SNHLY and CDR2 FYNNEI. V was clipped by 11 bases and J by 3 bases, with 23 bases between them. The DNA for the CDR3 is TGTGCCTGGAGGGGTACCGGATTTATAAGCTACGAGCAGTACTTC. It encodes CAWRGTGFISYEQYF. Full variable domain (outside the CDR3, taken from reference TRBV2 and TRBJ2-7): EPEVTQTPSHQVTQMGQEVILRCVPISNHLYFYWYRQILGQKVEFLVSFYNNEISEKSEIFDDQFSVERPDGSNFTLKIRSTKLEDSAMYFCAWRGTGFISYEQYFGPGTRLTVT.

In its sample, this clonotype was seen many times. The J gene is TRBJ2-2, the V gene TRBV7-3, with 7 bases matching TRBD1. The CDR3 spans 15 residues. Unmatched junction bases numbered 1, after V lost 2 bases and J lost 1 base. Germline V lookup: CDR1 SGHTA, CDR2 FQGTGA. Here the CDR3 DNA reads TGTGCCAGCAGCTTATACAGGGGGAACACCGGGGAGCTGTTTTTT. Translated, it gives CASSLYRGNTGELFF.

This clonotype was counted many times. J is TRBJ2-2 and V is TRBV6-4; 9 bases align to TRBD1. The CDR3 covers 16 residues. In germline, CDR1 is MRHNA, CDR2 SNTAGT. V lost 2 bases, J lost 1 base, and 2 bases stayed unmatched. The CDR3 DNA sequence: TGTGCCAGCAGTGACCCGGGACAGGGGAACACCGGGGAGCTGTTTTTT. It is translated as CASSDPGQGNTGELFF.

The genes are TRBV11-2 and TRBJ2-1; 7 bases align to TRBD2. The CDR3 is 15 residues long. Germline V gene data show CDR1 as SGHAT and CDR2 as FQNNGV. Germline trimming cut 3 bases from V and 5 bases from J; bases unmatched to any gene: 7. The CDR3 loop is CASSFKPGGNNEQFF. The CDR3 DNA is TGTGCCAGCAGCTTCAAACCCGGGGGGAACAATGAGCAGTTCTTC.

This clonotype was detected ten times or more. The chain employs TRBV7-2 and TRBJ1-4; TRBD1 is a possible D gene (5 bases). In germline, CDR1 is SGHTA, CDR2 FQGNSA. Trimming cost V 1 base and J 7 bases, with 13 bases left between them. The CDR3 covers 15 residues. The CDR3 bases are TGTGCCAGCAGCTTAGTAGCAGGGCAGGGTGAAAAACTGTTTTTT. Translation gives CASSLVAGQGEKLFF.

V gene TRBV20-1 combines with J gene TRBJ2-5, with 7 bases that match TRBD1. V shed 6 bases, J shed 1 base, and the junction held 11 bases outside the gene matches. The germline V gene has CDR1 DFQATT and CDR2 SNEGSKA (reference sequence). This CDR3 spans 15 amino acids. CDR3 loop: CSAISGTASQETQYF. The CDR3 DNA follows: TGCAGTGCAATATCCGGGACAGCAAGCCAAGAGACCCAGTACTTC.

The table lists this clonotype with many counts. V and J are TRBV5-8 and TRBJ2-5; 10 bases agree with TRBD2. Germline V lookup: CDR1 SGHTS, CDR2 YDEGEE. CDR3 length: 15 residues. The J segment lost 7 bases and the V segment lost 4 bases, leaving 10 bases of the junction unmatched. CDR3 region: CASSLFGLAVGTQYF. The CDR3 region has the DNA TGTGCCAGCAGCCTCTTCGGACTAGCGGTCGGGACCCAGTACTTC.

To note about this clonotype: The conserved phenylalanine or tryptophan normally closing the CDR3 is absent here, so this likely arose from a read error. The genes are TRBV6-2 or TRBV6-3 and TRBJ2-1, with 11 bases aligning to TRBD2. J lost 4 bases, V lost 0 bases, and 5 bases had no gene match. The CDR3 length is 17 residues. Germline CDR1 reads MNHEY; CDR2 reads SVGEGT. The CDR3 DNA reads as TGTGCCAGCAGTTACTCCTCCGGGACTAGCGGTTACAATGAGCAGTTCTCC. Translated, it gives CASSYSSGTSGYNEQFS.

This clonotype was counted at least ten times. This chain uses TRBV6-1 with TRBJ2-5; the match to TRBD1 covers 8 bases. The germline V gene encodes CDR1 MNHNS and CDR2 SASEGT. With 4 bases clipped from V and 5 bases from J, the junction kept 9 bases outside the gene matches. The CDR3 has 15 amino acids. CDR3 amino acids: CASSALRGLGETQYF. CDR3 DNA: TGTGCCAGCAGTGCCCTCAGGGGGCTAGGGGAGACCCAGTACTTC.

This clonotype was observed a few times. The chain uses TRBV19 and TRBJ1-2; D remains unclear. Deletions cut 3 bases from V and 4 bases from J, with 15 bases between. CDR1 and CDR2 (germline): LNHDA, SQIVND (reference sequence). This CDR3 has 15 residues. CDR3 sequence (DNA): TGTGCCAGTAGTATTATGCGCTTTTGGGGCTATGGCTACACCTTC. This encodes CASSIMRFWGYGYTF.

The V and J genes are TRBV11-1 and TRBJ2-1; 14 bases align to TRBD2. This CDR3 contains 17 residues. Trimming removed 2 bases from V and 8 bases from J; junction bases left unmatched: 8. The V gene's germline CDR1 is SGHAT and CDR2 FQDESV (reference sequence). The CDR3 spells CASSLRLAGGPSDEQFF. The CDR3 DNA sequence: TGTGCCAGCAGCTTACGACTAGCGGGAGGGCCGAGTGATGAGCAGTTCTTC. Full variable domain (remainder filled in from reference TRBV11-1 and TRBJ2-1): EAEVAQSPRYKITEKSQAVAFWCDPISGHATLYWYRQILGQGPELLVQFQDESVVDDSQLPKDRFSAERLKGVDSTLKIQPAELGDSAMYLCASSLRLAGGPSDEQFFGPGTRLTVL.

The chain carries TRBV7-2 and TRBJ2-1; D is uncertain. Per germline, CDR1 SGHTA and CDR2 FQGNSA. The V gene lost 2 bases and the J gene lost 8 bases, with 4 bases spanning the gap. The CDR3 covers 11 residues. CDR3 coding DNA: TGTGCCAGCAGCTTAAGCTATGAGCAGTTCTTC. It is translated as CASSLSYEQFF. Full variable domain (rest looked up from reference TRBV7-2 and TRBJ2-1): GAGVSQSPSNKVTEKGKDVELRCDPISGHTALYWYRQSLGQGLEFLIYFQGNSAPDKSGLPSDRFSAERTGGSVSTLTIQRTQQEDSAVYLCASSLSYEQFFGPGTRLTVL.

This clonotype has a count of ten or more. The chain has TRBV6-2 or TRBV6-3 and TRBJ2-3; 8 bases agree with TRBD1. In germline, CDR1 is MNHEY, CDR2 SVGEGT. This CDR3 contains 15 residues. The ends lost 6 bases at V and 3 bases at J; junction bases unmatched: 8. The CDR3 loop is CASSQDRVSTDTQYF. In DNA, the CDR3 is TGTGCCAGCAGCCAGGACAGGGTCAGTACAGATACGCAGTATTTT.

V and J are TRBV18 and TRBJ2-5; 10 bases match TRBD2. Germline V CDR1 and CDR2: KGHSH, LQKENI. The trim removed 5 bases at V and 3 bases at J, leaving 6 bases unmatched. The CDR3 consists of 15 residues. The CDR3 bases are TGTGCCAGCTCATCAAGGACTAGCGGCGAAGAGACCCAGTACTTC. This codes for CASSSRTSGEETQYF.

The table lists this clonotype with many counts. V gene TRBV5-1 combines with J gene TRBJ1-1; no clear D gene. CDR1 is SGHRS and CDR2 is YFSETQ in the germline V gene. V was shortened by 1 base and J by 1 base, with 11 bases between the two germline ends. The CDR3 sequence is 15 residues long. The CDR3 bases are TGCGCCAGCAGCTTGCCGTTAGGTTCGAACACTGAAGCTTTCTTT. It yields the protein CASSLPLGSNTEAFF. Full variable domain (rest looked up from reference TRBV5-1 and TRBJ1-1): KAGVTQTPRYLIKTRGQQVTLSCSPISGHRSVSWYQQTPGQGLQFLFEYFSETQRNKGNFPGRFSGRQFSNSRSEMNVSTLELGDSALYLCASSLPLGSNTEAFFGQGTRLTVV.

V gene TRBV29-1 combines with J gene TRBJ2-3; 8 bases agree with TRBD1. This CDR3 contains 16 residues. Germline values: CDR1 SQVTM, CDR2 ANQGSEA. The CDR3 DNA follows: TGCAGTAGTAGGACCCCCGGGACAGGCGAAGCAGATACGCAGTATTTT. Amino acids: CSSRTPGTGEADTQYF.

The CDR3 bases are TGTGCCAGCAGCGTGAGGGACAGGGCGAGGACTGAAGCTTTCTTT. Encoded protein: CASSVRDRARTEAFF. V gene TRBV7-2 combines with J gene TRBJ1-1, with 9 nucleotides matching TRBD1. The trim removed 5 bases at V and 5 bases at J, leaving 9 bases unmatched. CDR1 is SGHTA and CDR2 is FQGNSA in the germline V gene. This CDR3 region has 15 residues.

The CDR3 DNA reads as TGTGCCTGGAACCGGGACAGGGGAACATTGGGCAATCAGCCCCAGCATTTT. It translates to CAWNRDRGTLGNQPQHF. The rearrangement uses TRBV30 and TRBJ1-5; the match to TRBD1 covers 10 bases. The CDR3 has 17 residues. The germline V gene encodes CDR1 GTSNPN and CDR2 SVGIG (reference sequence). The V and J ends lost 4 bases and 2 bases, in that order; junction bases with no gene match: 11. The variable domain in full, completed from reference TRBV30 and TRBJ1-5, reads SQTIHQWPATLVQPVGSPLSLECTVEGTSNPNLYWYRQAAGRGLQLLFYSVGIGQISSEVPQNLSASRPQDRQFILSSKKLLLSDSGFYLCAWNRDRGTLGNQPQHFGDGTRLSIL.

As for this clonotype: The germline gene is not matched at one end of the junction; a read error may be the cause. The J gene is TRBJ2-2, the V gene TRBV7-3; D might be TRBD2 (5 bases). CDR3 length: 13 amino acids. The germline V gene encodes CDR1 SGHTA and CDR2 FQGTGA. CDR3 sequence reads: CASSWVLTGVLFF. As DNA, the CDR3 is TGTGCCAGCAGCTGGGTCCTAACCGGGGTGCTGTTTTTT.

The chain uses TRBV30 and TRBJ2-1; D gene ambiguous. Trimming removed 2 bases at V and 6 bases at J, with 5 bases between. This CDR3 has 11 residues. Germline assignment: CDR1 GTSNPN and CDR2 SVGIG (reference sequence). CDR3 amino acids: CAWSPANEQFF. The CDR3 DNA follows: TGTGCCTGGAGTCCGGCCAATGAGCAGTTCTTC.

J is TRBJ2-7 and V is TRBV15; D might be TRBD1 or TRBD2, each matching 6 bases. This CDR3 contains 14 residues. Trimming stripped 4 bases from V and 6 bases from J, with 16 bases between. The germline V gene has CDR1 LNHNV and CDR2 YYDKDF (reference sequence). The CDR3 sequence: CATSTRTTGSEQYF. The CDR3 nucleotides read TGTGCCACCAGCACTAGGACTACAGGGTCCGAGCAGTACTTC. The full variable domain, its missing parts supplied by reference TRBV15 and TRBJ2-7, is DAMVIQNPRYQVTQFGKPVTLSCSQTLNHNVMYWYQQKSSQAPKLLFHYYDKDFNNEADTPDNFQSRRPNTSFCFLDIRSPGLGDTAMYLCATSTRTTGSEQYFGPGTRLTVT.

This clonotype was seen a single time. One junction end does not reproduce the germline sequence, and a read error may be involved. The rearrangement joins TRBV10-3 to TRBJ2-1; D gene unclear. CDR1 and CDR2 from the germline V gene are ENHRY and SYGVKD. This CDR3 comprises 16 residues. This CDR3 is CASSPRVSVTYNEQFF. For the CDR3, the DNA is TGTGCCAGCAGTCCCCGGGTCAGCGTTACCTACAATGAGCAGTTCTTC.

CDR3 in amino acids: CASSSTGVYEQYF. DNA for the CDR3: TGTGCCAGCAGCTCCACAGGGGTGTACGAGCAGTACTTC. The V gene is TRBV7-9, the J gene TRBJ2-7; 7 bases are shared with TRBD1. The V gene end was trimmed by 4 bases and the J gene end by 4 bases; junction bases not matched to a gene: 4. CDR1 and CDR2 from the germline V gene are SEHNR and FQNEAQ (reference sequence). CDR3 length: 13 residues.

Many counts were recorded for this clonotype. In DNA form, the CDR3 reads TGTGCCAGCAGTCCCGAGCTGGGTACGCAGTATTTT. It specifies CASSPELGTQYF. This chain uses TRBV2 with TRBJ2-3; no clear D gene. Trimming stripped 5 bases from V and 8 bases from J, with 11 bases between. Germline lookup yields CDR1 SNHLY and CDR2 FYNNEI. This CDR3 spans 12 amino acids.

Many counts were recorded for this clonotype. The V call is TRBV20-1, the J call TRBJ2-2, with unresolved D. The V end was cut by 0 bases, the J end by 11 bases, with 13 bases between. The CDR3 has 13 amino acids. CDR1 DFQATT and CDR2 SNEGSKA come from the germline V gene (reference sequence). Here the CDR3 reads CSAREDGLSELFF. CDR3 nucleotides: TGCAGTGCTAGAGAAGACGGTCTAAGTGAGCTGTTTTTT.

CDR3 bases: TGCAGCGTTGAGGCGTCCTACAATGAGCAGTTCTTC. The encoded protein is CSVEASYNEQFF. V and J are TRBV29-1 and TRBJ2-1, with D unclear. There are 12 residues in the CDR3. V was trimmed by 3 bases and J by 1 base, leaving 4 bases between them. Germline lookup yields CDR1 SQVTM and CDR2 ANQGSEA.

The rearrangement joins TRBV20-1 to TRBJ2-5; 7 nucleotides line up with TRBD1. J was trimmed by 0 bases and V by 6 bases; bases with no gene match: 4. The CDR3 spans 13 residues. Germline V gene data show CDR1 as DFQATT and CDR2 as SNEGSKA (reference sequence). The CDR3 spells CSAKQGNQETQYF. Written as DNA, the CDR3 is TGCAGTGCGAAACAGGGGAACCAAGAGACCCAGTACTTC.